These 13 T cell receptor beta chains share one sample of origin, sequenced in a study of STAT3 mutations in large granular lymphocyte leukemia (dated by TCRdb to the late 2010s). The paper's findings and limits, for the study overall: All T-LGLL patients had at least one immunodominant TCRbeta clonotype, and roughly half had multiple immunodominant subclonotypes.

The library came from the immunoSEQ multiplex PCR assay. Here the immuneACCESS table is served through TCRdb, limited to in-frame sequences with V and J called. Missing clones are a known gap in these copies; in checked studies unresolved V genes cover under half, and the rest lacks a known reason. Within this sample are around 5,200 clones, with about 70% of them counted one time only. Together, the top ten hold around half of the sample. For these receptors, no antigen is known. The sequenced sample was PBMCs. Every receptor here comes from a human donor with T large granular lymphocyte leukemia. Some clones in this sample may be carry-over from other donors' samples.

This chain connects TRBV18 to TRBJ1-3; TRBD1 aligns across 10 bases. Germline V CDR1 and CDR2: KGHSH, LQKENI. This CDR3 region has 13 residues. With 3 bases clipped from V and 8 bases from J, the junction kept 1 base outside the gene matches. The CDR3 sequence is CASSPDRGDTIYF. The CDR3 DNA reads TGTGCCAGCTCACCGGACAGGGGGGACACCATATATTTT.

This clone came up a few times. The chain has TRBV30 and TRBJ1-2; D unresolved. The CDR3 extends over 12 amino acids. Looked up from germline, CDR1 is GTSNPN and CDR2 is SVGIG (reference sequence). The ends were cut back, 3 bases at V and 3 bases at J, with 8 bases in the middle. The CDR3 loop reads CAWSFGYYGYTF. The CDR3 nucleotides are TGTGCCTGGAGCTTCGGCTACTATGGCTACACCTTC.

CDR3 bases: TGCGCCAGCAGCTTATTGACTAGCGGGGACCAAGAGACCCAGTACTTC. It encodes CASSLLTSGDQETQYF. The J gene is TRBJ2-5, the V gene TRBV5-1; TRBD2 agrees at 11 bases. CDR1 is SGHRS and CDR2 is YFSETQ in the germline V gene. The length of the CDR3 is 16 residues. Trimming cost V 2 bases and J 0 bases; bases outside gene matches: 3.

This clone was seen a handful of times. The CDR3 region has the DNA TGTGCCAGCAGCTTGGAGGGGGGGGATGGCTACACCTTC. The encoded protein is CASSLEGGDGYTF. This chain joins TRBV7-9 and TRBJ1-2; TRBD1 is a possible D gene (6 bases). This CDR3 region has 13 residues. Germline values: CDR1 SEHNR, CDR2 FQNEAQ (reference sequence). V lost 3 bases and J 6 bases, leaving 11 bases between the germline ends. Full variable domain (remainder filled in from reference TRBV7-9 and TRBJ1-2): DTGVSQNPRHKITKRGQNVTFRCDPISEHNRLYWYRQTLGQGPEFLTYFQNEAQLEKSRLLSDRFSAERPKGSFSTLEIQRTEQGDSAMYLCASSLEGGDGYTFGSGTRLTVV.

The chain employs TRBV6-1 and TRBJ2-1, with D perhaps matching TRBD1 (6 bases). The CDR3 length is 14 residues. The germline V gene has CDR1 MNHNS and CDR2 SASEGT. V lost 1 base and J 6 bases, leaving 10 bases between the germline ends. CDR3 sequence reads: CASSEGIGGNEQFF. CDR3 in DNA: TGTGCCAGCAGTGAAGGGATAGGGGGCAATGAGCAGTTCTTC.

The rearrangement joins TRBV6-5 to TRBJ2-7, with a possible D match to TRBD1 (5 bases). Trimming took off 6 bases at V and 0 bases at J, with 12 bases between the two ends. Germline assignment: CDR1 MNHEY and CDR2 SVGAGI. The CDR3 spans 14 residues. DNA for the CDR3: TGTGCCAGCAGCCCGTCGACAGACTCCTACGAGCAGTACTTC. Translation gives CASSPSTDSYEQYF.

The V gene is TRBV4-1, the J gene TRBJ1-5, with unresolved D. CDR1 MGHRA and CDR2 YSYEKL come from the germline V gene. The ends were cut back, 7 bases at V and 5 bases at J, with 18 bases in the middle. The CDR3 totals 15 residues. The CDR3 nucleotides read TGCGCCAGCACCCAGCCTTGGAAGAGGTATCAGCCCCAGCATTTT. Its protein is CASTQPWKRYQPQHF.

The rearrangement joins TRBV10-3 to TRBJ1-3; D is possibly TRBD1 (6 bases). The CDR3 spans 12 residues. Trimming cost V 9 bases and J 0 bases, with 6 bases left between them. Germline lookup yields CDR1 ENHRY and CDR2 SYGVKD. Here the CDR3 reads CAIQGSGNTIYF. CDR3 DNA sequence: TGTGCCATACAGGGCTCTGGAAACACCATATATTTT.

In this sample, this clone turned up a few times. This sequence joins TRBV9 and TRBJ1-5, with a weak D call TRBD1 (6 bases). The CDR3 is 14 residues long. Germline-derived CDR1 and CDR2 are SGDLS and YYNGEE. V was clipped by 7 bases and J by 0 bases, with 11 bases between them. The CDR3 DNA reads as TGTGCCAGCGGGACACATGATAGCAATCAGCCCCAGCATTTT. Residues: CASGTHDSNQPQHF.

The genes are TRBV29-1 and TRBJ2-7; no firm D call. Trimming removed 2 bases from V and 2 bases from J, with 4 bases in between. Germline assignment: CDR1 SQVTM and CDR2 ANQGSEA. The CDR3 contains 11 residues. CDR3 sequence reads: CSVEQAYEQYF. CDR3 DNA sequence: TGCAGCGTTGAACAGGCCTACGAGCAGTACTTC.

The chain employs TRBV30 and TRBJ1-2, with TRBD1 matching over 9 bases. The CDR3 contains 16 residues. Trimming removed 0 bases from V and 2 bases from J; junction bases left unmatched: 7. Looked up from germline, CDR1 is GTSNPN and CDR2 is SVGIG (reference sequence). The CDR3 protein is CAWSVWGTGKNYGYTF. The CDR3 bases are TGTGCCTGGAGTGTCTGGGGGACAGGGAAGAACTATGGCTACACCTTC.

This clone was observed once. The rearrangement links TRBV30 to TRBJ2-7; D remains unclear. Germline loops: CDR1 GTSNPN, CDR2 SVGIG (reference sequence). V shed 0 bases and J shed 3 bases, with 9 bases lying between them. The CDR3 runs 13 residues. The CDR3 here is CAWSVGNHYEQYF. The CDR3 DNA follows: TGTGCCTGGAGTGTGGGTAACCACTACGAGCAGTACTTC.

The chain joins TRBV30 to TRBJ1-2; weak D call: TRBD1 (6 bases). CDR1 and CDR2 from the germline V gene are GTSNPN and SVGIG (reference sequence). This CDR3 comprises 14 residues. Trimming removed 0 bases from V and 7 bases from J, with 15 bases in between. CDR3 loop: CAWSVSHRDGGYTF. The CDR3, as DNA: TGTGCCTGGAGTGTCTCACACAGGGACGGTGGCTACACCTTC. Full variable domain (rest looked up from reference TRBV30 and TRBJ1-2): SQTIHQWPATLVQPVGSPLSLECTVEGTSNPNLYWYRQAAGRGLQLLFYSVGIGQISSEVPQNLSASRPQDRQFILSSKKLLLSDSGFYLCAWSVSHRDGGYTFGSGTRLTVV.